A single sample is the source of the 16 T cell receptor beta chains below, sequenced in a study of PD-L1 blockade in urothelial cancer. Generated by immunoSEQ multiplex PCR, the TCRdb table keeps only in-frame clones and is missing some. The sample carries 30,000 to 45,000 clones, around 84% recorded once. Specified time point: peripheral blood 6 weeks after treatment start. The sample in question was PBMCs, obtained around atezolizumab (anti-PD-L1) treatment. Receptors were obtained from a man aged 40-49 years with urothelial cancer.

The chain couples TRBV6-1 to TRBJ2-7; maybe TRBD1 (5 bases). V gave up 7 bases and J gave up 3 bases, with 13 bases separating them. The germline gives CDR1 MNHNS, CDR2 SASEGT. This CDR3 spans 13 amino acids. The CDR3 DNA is TGTGCCAGCACCTATTTAGGGGACTACGAGCAGTACTTC. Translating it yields CASTYLGDYEQYF.

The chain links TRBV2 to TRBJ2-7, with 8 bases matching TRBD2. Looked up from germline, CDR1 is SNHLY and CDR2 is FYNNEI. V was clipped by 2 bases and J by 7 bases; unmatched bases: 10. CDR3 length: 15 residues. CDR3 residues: CASSEHPGTSGEQYF. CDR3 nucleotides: TGTGCCAGCAGTGAACATCCCGGGACTAGTGGTGAGCAGTACTTC.

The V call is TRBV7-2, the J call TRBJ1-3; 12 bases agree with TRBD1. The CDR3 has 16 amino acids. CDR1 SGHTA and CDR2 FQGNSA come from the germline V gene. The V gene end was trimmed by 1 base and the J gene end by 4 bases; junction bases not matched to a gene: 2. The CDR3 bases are TGTGCCAGCAGCTTAGGCGGGACAGGGGGCGGAAACACCATATATTTT. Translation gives CASSLGGTGGGNTIYF. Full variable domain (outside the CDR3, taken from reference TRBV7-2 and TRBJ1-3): GAGVSQSPSNKVTEKGKDVELRCDPISGHTALYWYRQSLGQGLEFLIYFQGNSAPDKSGLPSDRFSAERTGGSVSTLTIQRTQQEDSAVYLCASSLGGTGGGNTIYFGEGSWLTVV.

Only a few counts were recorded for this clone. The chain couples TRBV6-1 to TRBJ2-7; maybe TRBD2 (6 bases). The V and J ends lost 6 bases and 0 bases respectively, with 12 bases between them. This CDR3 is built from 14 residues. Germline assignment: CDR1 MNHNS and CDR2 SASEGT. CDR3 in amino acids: CASRRERSSYEQYF. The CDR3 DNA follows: TGTGCCAGCAGGCGGGAAAGGAGCTCCTACGAGCAGTACTTC.

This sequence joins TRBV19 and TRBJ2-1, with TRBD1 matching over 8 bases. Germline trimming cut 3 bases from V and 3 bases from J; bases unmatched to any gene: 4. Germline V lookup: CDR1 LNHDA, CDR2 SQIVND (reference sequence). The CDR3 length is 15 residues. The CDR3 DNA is TGTGCCAGTAGTATTGGGACAGGCTTCTACAATGAGCAGTTCTTC. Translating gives CASSIGTGFYNEQFF.

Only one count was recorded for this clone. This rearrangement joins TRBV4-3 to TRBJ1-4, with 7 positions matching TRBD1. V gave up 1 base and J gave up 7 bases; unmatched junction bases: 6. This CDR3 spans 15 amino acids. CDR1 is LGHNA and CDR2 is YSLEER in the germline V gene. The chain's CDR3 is CASSQVGGWGEKLFF. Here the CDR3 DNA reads TGCGCCAGCAGCCAAGTAGGGGGCTGGGGTGAAAAACTGTTTTTT.

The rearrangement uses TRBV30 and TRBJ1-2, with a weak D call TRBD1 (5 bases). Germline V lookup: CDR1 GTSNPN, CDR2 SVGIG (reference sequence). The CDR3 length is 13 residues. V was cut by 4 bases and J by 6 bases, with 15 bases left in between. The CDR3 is CAWTYRSEHGYTF. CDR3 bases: TGTGCCTGGACTTACAGGTCCGAGCATGGCTACACCTTC. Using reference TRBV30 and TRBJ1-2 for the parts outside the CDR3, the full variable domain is SQTIHQWPATLVQPVGSPLSLECTVEGTSNPNLYWYRQAAGRGLQLLFYSVGIGQISSEVPQNLSASRPQDRQFILSSKKLLLSDSGFYLCAWTYRSEHGYTFGSGTRLTVV.

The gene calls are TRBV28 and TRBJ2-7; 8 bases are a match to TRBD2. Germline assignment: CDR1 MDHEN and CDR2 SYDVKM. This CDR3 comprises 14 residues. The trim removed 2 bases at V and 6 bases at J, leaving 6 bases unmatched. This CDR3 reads CASSLRLAGIEQYF. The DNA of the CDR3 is TGTGCCAGCAGTTTAAGGCTAGCGGGTATCGAGCAGTACTTC.

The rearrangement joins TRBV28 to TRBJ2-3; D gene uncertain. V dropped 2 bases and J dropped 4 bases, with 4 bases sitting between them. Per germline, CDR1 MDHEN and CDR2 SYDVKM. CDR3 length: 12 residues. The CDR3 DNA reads TGTGCCAGCAGTTTAATCGCAGATACGCAGTATTTT. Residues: CASSLIADTQYF.

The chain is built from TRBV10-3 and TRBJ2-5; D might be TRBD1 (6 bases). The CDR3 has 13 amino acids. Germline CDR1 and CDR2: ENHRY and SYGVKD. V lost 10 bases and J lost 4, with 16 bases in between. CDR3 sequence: CATQDSGPETQYF. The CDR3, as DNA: TGTGCCACCCAGGACAGTGGGCCAGAGACCCAGTACTTC.

The CDR3 spells CASSQDRGAGYTF. Written as DNA, the CDR3 is TGTGCCAGCAGCCAAGACAGAGGCGCTGGCTACACCTTC. The rearrangement links TRBV4-2 to TRBJ1-2; D is uncertain. V was clipped by 0 bases and J by 7 bases, with 9 bases between them. CDR1 is LGHNA and CDR2 is YNFKEQ in the germline V gene. This CDR3 contains 13 residues.

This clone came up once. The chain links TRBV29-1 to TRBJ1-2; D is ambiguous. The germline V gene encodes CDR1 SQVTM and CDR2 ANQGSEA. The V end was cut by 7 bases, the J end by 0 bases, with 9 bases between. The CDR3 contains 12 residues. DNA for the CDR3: TGCAGCGGAGACACGTCTAACTATGGCTACACCTTC. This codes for CSGDTSNYGYTF.

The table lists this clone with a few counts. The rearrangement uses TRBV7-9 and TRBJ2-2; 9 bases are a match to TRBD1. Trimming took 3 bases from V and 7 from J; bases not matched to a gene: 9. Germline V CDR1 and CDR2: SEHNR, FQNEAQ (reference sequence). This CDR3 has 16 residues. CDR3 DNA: TGTGCCAGCAGCTTTGGACAGGGGTTTTCTAACGGGGAGCTGTTTTTT. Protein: CASSFGQGFSNGELFF.

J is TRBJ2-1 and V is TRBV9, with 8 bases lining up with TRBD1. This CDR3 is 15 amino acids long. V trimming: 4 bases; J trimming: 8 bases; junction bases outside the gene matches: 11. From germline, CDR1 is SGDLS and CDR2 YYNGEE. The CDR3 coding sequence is TGTGCCAGCAGCCCTGCCGGACAGGGTCGGTATGAGCAGTTCTTC. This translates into CASSPAGQGRYEQFF.

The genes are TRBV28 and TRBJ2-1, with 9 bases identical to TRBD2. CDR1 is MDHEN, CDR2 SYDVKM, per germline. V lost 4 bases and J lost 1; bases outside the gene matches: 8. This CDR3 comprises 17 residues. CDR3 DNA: TGTGCCAGCAGTTCCCGTCGCGGGAGGGGGTCCTACAATGAGCAGTTCTTC. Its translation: CASSSRRGRGSYNEQFF.

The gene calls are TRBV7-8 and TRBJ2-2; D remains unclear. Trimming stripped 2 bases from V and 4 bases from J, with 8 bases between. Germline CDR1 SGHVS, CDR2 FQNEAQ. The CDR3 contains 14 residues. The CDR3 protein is CASSLLFGTGELFF. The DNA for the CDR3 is TGTGCCAGCAGCTTACTATTTGGCACCGGGGAGCTGTTTTTT.